The T cell receptor beta chain described here comes from a study of cytomegalovirus exposure and HLA in healthy donors (dated by TCRdb to 2016 to 2017). Notes on the research overall: According to a later analysis, one platform produced both the 120 validation repertoires and the 700 or so repertoires of the first cohort. To predict cytomegalovirus infection status, the study combined high-throughput TCR immunosequencing, statistical association of individual TCRs with disease status, and machine learning. The study aimed to test whether signatures of past pathogen exposure could be identified by cataloging public T cell receptors. Besides the first cohort of under 700 subjects, a separate validation cohort made up of 120 different subjects was used. What the research found in general, with its limitations: While some public TCRs were present in many individuals, most TCR sequences turned up only very rarely across donors. A later analysis had no HLA typing for the validation cohort, so co-occurrence there was scored across all 120 or so repertoires. The classifier was reported to diagnose cytomegalovirus status with high specificity and sensitivity in both the original cohort and the validation cohort. The authors suggested that the approach could potentially be extended to other disease states and immunological phenotypes. In a later analysis, TCRs clustered in the first cohort were found to also tend to co-occur in the 120 or so validation repertoires, with 94% of cluster scores above 0. In vitro tests confirmed that a few of the cytomegalovirus-associated TCR beta chains recognize cytomegalovirus antigens. The study listed around 160 TCR beta chains as associated with cytomegalovirus.

On this clone: The antigen it recognizes is unknown. Per-base quality was not reported, and no clone a single base away is much larger than it.

The donors belonged to the validation cohort of about 130 subjects, which was separate from the approximately 700-subject first cohort. The library was made by the immunoSEQ multiplex PCR assay. In the authors' own workflow: To diagnose cytomegalovirus status from the catalog of TCR beta chain sequences, a statistical classification framework was built. TCRdb carries this immuneACCESS record with in-frame sequences only. Its versions omit some clonotypes, under half of them owing to an unresolved V gene in the studies checked, with the rest unexplained. The V and J calls and the clone size are those of that table, but D and trimming were determined from the DNA. The sample includes about 73,000 clones, with roughly 95% observed a single time. In total, the top ten clones hold 3% to 3.5% of the sample. The CDR3 goes from the cysteine to the phenylalanine over 17 residues. The read is trimmed to its CDR3 DNA, 51 bases read in frame from base 1. V lost 3 bases and J lost 2 bases, and the count of bases not matched to a germline gene is 9. Taken from the germline V gene (reference sequence), the CDR1 and CDR2 loops are LNHNV and YYDKDF.

Sequencing was done on a sample of PBMCs. The rearrangement combines TRBV15 with TRBJ2-1; 8 central bases correspond to TRBD2. The TCR comes from a man aged 18-30 years in good health and CMV-seronegative. In nucleotide form, the sequence is TGTGCCACCAGCAGCCCCCGACTAGCGAGTACCTACAATGAGCAGTTCTTC. Its translation reads: CATSSPRLASTYNEQFF.